Listed here are 23 T cell receptor beta chains from one sample, sequenced in a study of blood T cell repertoires in COVID-19. The table came from immunoSEQ multiplex PCR; TCRdb's copy has only in-frame clones and leaves some out. The sample yields a few hundred thousand clones, about 80% seen once. Sequences were obtained from PBMCs or T cells enriched from blood (not recorded which). Receptors originate from a man in his fifties who had recovered from COVID-19.

The chain combines TRBV5-4 with TRBJ1-1, with 7 bases matching TRBD1. The trim removed 4 bases at V and 1 base at J, leaving 13 bases unmatched. Germline assignment: CDR1 SGHNT and CDR2 YYREEE (reference sequence). The CDR3 is 17 amino acids. CDR3 in DNA: TGTGCCAGCAGCCAGGGGGTTGTCGGGACAGCGAACACTGAAGCTTTCTTT. Encoded protein: CASSQGVVGTANTEAFF. Drawing the rest from reference TRBV5-4 and TRBJ1-1, the complete variable domain is ETGVTQSPTHLIKTRGQQVTLRCSSQSGHNTVSWYQQALGQGPQFIFQYYREEENGRGNFPPRFSGLQFPNYSSELNVNALELDDSALYLCASSQGVVGTANTEAFFGQGTRLTVV.

The chain couples TRBV27 to TRBJ1-6, with 11 bases fitting TRBD1. The CDR3 runs to 17 residues. CDR1 is MNHEY, CDR2 SMNVEV, per germline (reference sequence). Unmatched junction bases numbered 12, after V lost 4 bases and J lost 10 bases. This CDR3 reads CASSSTGTGGFGSPLHF. CDR3 nucleotide sequence: TGTGCCAGCAGTTCAACCGGGACAGGGGGATTTGGGTCACCCCTCCACTTT.

The chain combines TRBV19 with TRBJ1-4; D gene unclear. CDR1 LNHDA and CDR2 SQIVND come from the germline V gene (reference sequence). This CDR3 comprises 14 residues. Trimming cost V 3 bases and J 2 bases, with 7 bases left between them. The CDR3 is CASSITVTNEKLFF. The CDR3 region has the DNA TGTGCCAGTAGTATTACAGTTACTAATGAAAAACTGTTTTTT.

The rearrangement uses TRBV5-5 and TRBJ2-7; 11 bases agree with TRBD1. CDR1 is SGHKS, CDR2 YYEKEE, per germline (reference sequence). CDR3 length equals 15 residues. J gave up 2 bases and V 0 bases, and 1 base lay outside the gene matches. CDR3 sequence: CASSLGTGGAYEQYF. The CDR3 DNA reads TGTGCCAGCAGCTTGGGGACAGGGGGCGCCTACGAGCAGTACTTC.

V gene TRBV7-2 combines with J gene TRBJ1-5, with 12 nucleotides matching TRBD1. This CDR3 is 18 amino acids long. V lost 3 bases and J lost 0; bases outside the gene matches: 6. Germline V lookup: CDR1 SGHTA, CDR2 FQGNSA. The CDR3 nucleotides read TGTGCCAGCAGCTTGGGGACAGGGGGCTTGGGTAGCAATCAGCCCCAGCATTTT. It encodes CASSLGTGGLGSNQPQHF.

This clone was seen once. V gene TRBV7-2 combines with J gene TRBJ2-7; D might be TRBD1 (5 bases). Per germline, CDR1 SGHTA and CDR2 FQGNSA. This CDR3 contains 15 residues. Trimming cost V 3 bases and J 2 bases, with 14 bases left between them. The CDR3 reads CASSFGREIPYEQYF. Here the CDR3 DNA reads TGTGCCAGCAGCTTTGGCAGGGAAATTCCCTACGAGCAGTACTTC.

The chain links TRBV11-3 to TRBJ2-3; D possibly corresponds to TRBD1 (6 bases). CDR1 is SGHNT and CDR2 is YENEEA in the germline V gene. The CDR3 is 13 amino acids. V dropped 6 bases and J dropped 4 bases, with 11 bases sitting between them. The CDR3, as DNA: TGTGCCAGCAGGGGGGCAAGGTCAGATACGCAGTATTTT. Translating it yields CASRGARSDTQYF.

The rearrangement links TRBV7-3 to TRBJ1-2; D possibly corresponds to TRBD1 (6 bases). From germline, CDR1 is SGHTA and CDR2 FQGTGA. The length of the CDR3 is 15 residues. The V end was cut by 5 bases, the J end by 5 bases, with 18 bases between. This CDR3 reads CASSPAGRGEYGYTF. The CDR3 region has the DNA TGTGCCAGCAGCCCCGCGGGCAGGGGTGAATATGGCTACACCTTC.

V is TRBV6-5 and J is TRBJ2-7, with 11 bases identical to TRBD1. The germline V gene has CDR1 MNHEY and CDR2 SVGAGI. The CDR3 has 16 residues. V lost 4 bases to trimming and J lost 3 bases; unmatched junction nucleotides: 8. The CDR3 DNA follows: TGTGCCAGCAGTTCCCCTACCGGGACAGGGGGCTACGAGCAGTACTTC. Amino acids: CASSSPTGTGGYEQYF.

The chain links TRBV5-1 to TRBJ2-7, with 11 positions matching TRBD1. The CDR3 contains 15 residues. Germline CDR1 SGHRS, CDR2 YFSETQ. Germline trimming cut 4 bases from V and 1 base from J; bases unmatched to any gene: 4. DNA of the CDR3: TGCGCCAGCAGCGAAGGGACAGGGGGTTCCTACGAGCAGTACTTC. This gives the protein CASSEGTGGSYEQYF.

This chain connects TRBV29-1 to TRBJ2-5, with D perhaps matching TRBD1 (6 bases). The CDR3 runs 13 residues. Germline V CDR1 and CDR2: SQVTM, ANQGSEA. V was shortened by 8 bases and J by 5 bases, with 18 bases between the two germline ends. CDR3 protein: CSWTRGDGETQYF. The CDR3 nucleotides read TGCAGCTGGACCAGGGGCGATGGGGAGACCCAGTACTTC.

This chain uses TRBV10-2 with TRBJ2-3; possible D gene TRBD2, 5 bases. Trimming pared 2 bases from V and 8 bases from J, leaving 14 bases between. The CDR3 has 14 residues. CDR1 and CDR2 (germline): WSHSY, SAAADI. The CDR3 is CASSERTESGTQYF. CDR3 DNA: TGCGCCAGCAGTGAGCGGACTGAAAGTGGTACGCAGTATTTT.

This clone appeared a few times. V is TRBV18 and J is TRBJ2-3; 11 nucleotides align to TRBD2. Germline V gives CDR1 KGHSH, CDR2 LQKENI. Unmatched junction bases numbered 6, after V lost 3 bases and J lost 1 base. The CDR3 has 17 residues. The CDR3 sequence: CASSPSTTSGGTDTQYF. The CDR3 region has the DNA TGTGCCAGCTCACCTTCCACGACTAGCGGGGGCACAGATACGCAGTATTTT.

V usage is TRBV4-1 and J usage is TRBJ2-3; TRBD2 is a possible D gene (6 bases). The V end lost 1 base, the J end lost 2 bases, and 19 bases lay between the germline ends. The CDR3 has 18 amino acids. Germline CDR1 and CDR2: MGHRA and YSYEKL. CDR3 loop: CASSQVPARGDPTDTQYF. In DNA form, the CDR3 reads TGCGCCAGCAGCCAAGTCCCCGCTCGCGGGGACCCCACAGATACGCAGTATTTT.

The chain employs TRBV10-3 and TRBJ1-2; D is possibly TRBD1 (6 bases). The CDR3 totals 11 residues. Germline V lookup: CDR1 ENHRY, CDR2 SYGVKD. Trimming removed 10 bases at V and 10 bases at J, with 16 bases between. CDR3 sequence (DNA): TGTGCCACGGGGACACCCGAGGACTACACCTTC. Amino acid sequence: CATGTPEDYTF.

The rearrangement joins TRBV6-4 to TRBJ2-7; D is unresolved. The CDR3 loop spans 13 amino acids. Per the germline V gene, CDR1 is MRHNA and CDR2 is SNTAGT. The V end lost 1 base, the J end lost 0 bases, and 4 bases lay between the germline ends. CDR3 DNA sequence: TGTGCCAGCAGTGACTGGAGCTCCTACGAGCAGTACTTC. It specifies CASSDWSSYEQYF.

This clone was observed a few times. This chain uses TRBV11-3 with TRBJ2-5; D is ambiguous. The CDR3 extends over 12 amino acids. Germline CDR1 and CDR2: SGHNT and YENEEA. V lost 5 bases and J 0 bases, leaving 4 bases between the germline ends. The CDR3: CASSANQETQYF. The DNA for the CDR3 is TGTGCCAGCAGCGCTAACCAAGAGACCCAGTACTTC.

A single count supports this clone. The V call is TRBV18, the J call TRBJ2-7; TRBD1 aligns across 7 bases. In germline, CDR1 is KGHSH, CDR2 LQKENI. This CDR3 has 14 amino acids. Losses at the gene ends were 3 bases for V and 1 base for J; bases not matched to a gene: 3. The CDR3 sequence: CASSPPGQSYEQYF. In DNA form, the CDR3 reads TGTGCCAGCTCACCCCCGGGACAGTCCTACGAGCAGTACTTC.

This chain joins TRBV19 and TRBJ1-2; 8 nucleotides agree with TRBD1. The CDR3 consists of 16 residues. Unmatched junction bases numbered 14, after V lost 3 bases and J lost 8 bases. Germline CDR1 and CDR2: LNHDA and SQIVND (reference sequence). CDR3 DNA: TGTGCCAGTAGTATGAGGGGACAGGCCCTGAAGAGGGGCTACACCTTC. Residues: CASSMRGQALKRGYTF.

The chain is built from TRBV10-1 and TRBJ1-6; D uncertain. This CDR3 is built from 14 residues. Deletions cut 1 base from V and 8 bases from J, with 9 bases between. Germline assignment: CDR1 WNHNN and CDR2 SYGVQD (reference sequence). Here the CDR3 reads CASSEFQLDSPLHF. The CDR3 nucleotides read TGCGCCAGCAGTGAGTTCCAGTTGGATTCACCCCTCCACTTT.

This clone has only one observation. V is TRBV7-9 and J is TRBJ2-6, with D hard to call. Trimming removed 3 bases at V and 0 bases at J, with 9 bases between. This CDR3 region has 16 residues. CDR1 is SEHNR and CDR2 is FQNEAQ in the germline V gene (reference sequence). The CDR3 protein is CASSFSRGSGANVLTF. The DNA for the CDR3 is TGTGCCAGCAGCTTTTCACGAGGCTCTGGGGCCAACGTCCTGACTTTC.

The rearrangement uses TRBV25-1 and TRBJ1-2; 7 nucleotides align to TRBD1. The CDR3 length is 14 residues. V dropped 2 bases and J dropped 5; count of bases not matched to a gene: 5. Germline CDR1 MGHDK, CDR2 SYGVNS. The CDR3 reads CASSETGVRYGYTF. In DNA form, the CDR3 reads TGTGCCAGCAGTGAAACAGGGGTTAGGTATGGCTACACCTTC.

This rearrangement joins TRBV19 to TRBJ2-7; D might be TRBD2 (5 bases). V dropped 5 bases and J dropped 0 bases, with 14 bases sitting between them. This CDR3 comprises 15 residues. CDR1 and CDR2 (germline): LNHDA, SQIVND (reference sequence). CDR3 loop: CASSSGNGISYEQYF. In nucleotides, the CDR3 is TGTGCCAGTAGTTCGGGGAACGGGATCTCCTACGAGCAGTACTTC. The full variable domain, with the rest looked up from reference TRBV19 and TRBJ2-7, is DGGITQSPKYLFRKEGQNVTLSCEQNLNHDAMYWYRQDPGQGLRLIYYSQIVNDFQKGDIAEGYSVSREKKESFPLTVTSAQKNPTAFYLCASSSGNGISYEQYFGPGTRLTVT.